This T cell receptor beta chain stems from a study of blood T cell repertoires in COVID-19. At the level of the study: Donors in the United States, Italy and Spain gave samples during acute or convalescent COVID-19. In each case, the material was cDNA or gDNA derived from T cells, B-cell-depleted T cells, or PBMCs.

This clone was observed a few times. Trimming at V came to 1 base and at J to 2 bases, leaving 14 bases not matched to a gene. Germline V gene data show CDR1 as SGHTA and CDR2 as FQGNSA. The CDR3 spans 19 residues. TCRdb keeps only in-frame clones here, not all; method: immunoSEQ multiplex PCR. The sample consists of fewer than 300,000 clones, approximately 84% of them appearing once. Sequenced sample: peripheral blood. This TCR derives from a human donor in a cohort sampled during active COVID-19. The V gene is TRBV7-2, the J gene TRBJ1-1; 9 bases agree with TRBD1. CDR3 bases: TGTGCCAGCAGCTTAGATAGTTCCGGGACAGGGCGTATCAACACTGAAGCTTTCTTT. Amino acids: CASSLDSSGTGRINTEAFF.